This section outlines one TCR beta chain sequence together with its context. These data come from a study of cytomegalovirus exposure and HLA in healthy donors. Use of 60 Vbeta and 13 Jbeta primers characterized the PCR. The repertoire was sequenced with immunoSEQ multiplex PCR; TCRdb's copy has only in-frame clones and lacks some. The profile covers some 200,000 clones, with about 80% appearing a single time and around 0.63% taken by the ten largest. The CDR3 spans 15 residues. Germline assignment: CDR1 GTSNPN and CDR2 SVGIG (reference sequence). V was cut by 8 bases and J by 10 bases, with 24 bases left in between.

The sample comprised PBMCs. The V and J genes are TRBV30 and TRBJ2-6; maybe TRBD2 (8 bases). This receptor was obtained from a young man in good health and CMV-seronegative. CDR3 sequence reads: CAGRPGGTVKNVLTF. The CDR3 DNA reads TGTGCCGGCCGACCGGGAGGGACAGTAAAAAACGTCCTGACTTTC. The variable domain in full, completed from reference TRBV30 and TRBJ2-6, reads SQTIHQWPATLVQPVGSPLSLECTVEGTSNPNLYWYRQAAGRGLQLLFYSVGIGQISSEVPQNLSASRPQDRQFILSSKKLLLSDSGFYLCAGRPGGTVKNVLTFGAGSRLTVL.